Sequencing of this T cell receptor beta chain was carried out in a study of Graves' ophthalmopathy and Graves' hyperthyroidism. This CDR3 has 12 residues. The V gene's germline CDR1 is ENHRY and CDR2 SYGVKD. Trimming stripped 10 bases from V and 2 bases from J, with 12 bases between. The sequenced template was RNA, covering the TCR beta CDR3 region. HTBI primers were employed in first-round RT-PCR, then a second-round multiplex PCR followed. From the multiplex PCR reads, TCRdb called clonotypes with MiXCR, one entry per CDR3 protein. The sample carries 600,000 to 700,000 distinct CDR3 sequences, over 40% recorded once. Diagnoses were established from clinical symptoms, serum thyroxine, TRAb, thyroid ultrasound and orbital computed tomography. Points from the study as a whole: The model's ophthalmopathy progression predictions had more than 55% sensitivity and just under 75% specificity. Built on 13 signatures, a model told ophthalmopathy apart from stable hyperthyroidism with roughly 88% sensitivity and 81.08% specificity.

With regard to this clonotype: What it binds is not known.

The sequenced sample was peripheral blood. The TCR sequence derives from an adult man with Graves' ophthalmopathy. The chain carries TRBV10-3 and TRBJ2-7; D may match TRBD1 or TRBD2 (6 bases each). CDR3: CASGDIAYEQYF. CDR3 in DNA: TGTGCCAGCGGGGACATCGCCTACGAGCAGTACTTC.